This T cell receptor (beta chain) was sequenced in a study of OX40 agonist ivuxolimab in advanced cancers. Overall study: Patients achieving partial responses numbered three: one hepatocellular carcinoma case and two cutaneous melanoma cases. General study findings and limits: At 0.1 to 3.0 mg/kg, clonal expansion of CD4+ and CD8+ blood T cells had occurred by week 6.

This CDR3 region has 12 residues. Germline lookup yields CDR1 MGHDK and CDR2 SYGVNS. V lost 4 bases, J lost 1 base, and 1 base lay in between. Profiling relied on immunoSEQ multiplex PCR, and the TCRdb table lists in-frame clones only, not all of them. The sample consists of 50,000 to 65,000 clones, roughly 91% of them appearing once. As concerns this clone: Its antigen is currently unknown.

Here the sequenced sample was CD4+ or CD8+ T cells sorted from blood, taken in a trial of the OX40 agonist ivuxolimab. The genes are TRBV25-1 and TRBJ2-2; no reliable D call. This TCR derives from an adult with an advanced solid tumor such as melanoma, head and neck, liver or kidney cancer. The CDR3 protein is CASSVNTGELFF. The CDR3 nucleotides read TGTGCCAGCAGTGTGAACACCGGGGAGCTGTTTTTT. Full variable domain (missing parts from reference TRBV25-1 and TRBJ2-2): EADIYQTPRYLVIGTGKKITLECSQTMGHDKMYWYQQDPGMELHLIHYSYGVNSTEKGDLSSESTVSRIRTEHFPLTLESARPSHTSQYLCASSVNTGELFFGEGSRLTVL.